This T cell receptor (beta chain) derives from a study of blood T cell repertoires in COVID-19. Overall study context: COVID-19 samples from acute and convalescent phases originated in the United States, Italy and Spain. T cells, B-cell-depleted T cells, or PBMCs supplied cDNA or gDNA.

This CDR3 region has 11 residues. Germline CDR1 DFQATT, CDR2 SNEGSKA (reference sequence). V gave up 7 bases and J gave up 6 bases, with 12 bases separating them. The table came from immunoSEQ multiplex PCR; TCRdb's copy has only in-frame clones and leaves some out. The data hold about 370,000 clones, with approximately 89% observed a single time. This TCR derives from a woman aged 30 to 39 with COVID-19, enrolled during active disease. The specimen sequenced was peripheral blood. The chain uses TRBV20-1 and TRBJ1-2, with unresolved D. The CDR3 protein is CSVGREDGYTF. CDR3 bases: TGCAGTGTTGGACGGGAGGATGGCTACACCTTC.